This T cell receptor beta chain was observed in a study of T cells in narcolepsy. Study at large: Donors had narcolepsy type 1 or type 2, or were healthy controls. Study-level results: No autoreactive T cell clone sequences appeared in some memory CD4+ repertoires. Reportedly, autoreactive clonotypes were serially detected in patients' blood but not controls'. HCRT-specific and TRIB2-specific autoreactive clonotypes appeared among same-patient CSF and blood CD4+ clonotypes.

This CDR3 is 17 amino acids long. Germline assignment: CDR1 SGDLS and CDR2 YYNGEE. V dropped 0 bases and J dropped 5 bases, with 20 bases sitting between them. Assay: immunoSEQ multiplex PCR; the TCRdb copy retains only in-frame clones and omits some. Of fewer than 35,000 clones in the sample, under 85% are singletons; the top ten hold about 0.64%. In regard to this clone: Its antigen remains unidentified.

Material for sequencing was memory (CD45RA-) CD4+ T cells from blood. J is TRBJ2-5 and V is TRBV9; D is perhaps TRBD1 or TRBD2 (6 bases each). This TCR was recovered from a human donor in good health. CDR3 loop: CASSVDTDGGLQETQYF. CDR3 DNA: TGTGCCAGCAGCGTAGACACGGACGGGGGCTTACAGGAGACCCAGTACTTC.